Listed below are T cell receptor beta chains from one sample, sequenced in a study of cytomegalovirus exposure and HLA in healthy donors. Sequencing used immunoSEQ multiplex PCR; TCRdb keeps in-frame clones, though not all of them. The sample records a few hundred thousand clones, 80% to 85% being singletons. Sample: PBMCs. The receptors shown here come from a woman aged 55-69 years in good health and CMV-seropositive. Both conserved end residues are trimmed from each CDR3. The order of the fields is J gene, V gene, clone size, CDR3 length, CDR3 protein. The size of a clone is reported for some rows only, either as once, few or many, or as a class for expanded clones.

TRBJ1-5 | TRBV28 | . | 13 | ASSLWQATNQPQH
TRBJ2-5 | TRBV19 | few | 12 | ASSIGLASETQY
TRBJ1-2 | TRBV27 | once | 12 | ASSWTGRDYGYT
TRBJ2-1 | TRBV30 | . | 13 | AWSPGTSGKNEQF
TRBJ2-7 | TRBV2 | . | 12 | ASSPADTSYEQY
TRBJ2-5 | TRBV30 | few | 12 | AWSISSSGETQY
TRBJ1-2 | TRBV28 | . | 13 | ASSLSRTPQEGYT
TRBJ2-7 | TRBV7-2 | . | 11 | ASSLQGLHEQY
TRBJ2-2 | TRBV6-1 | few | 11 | ASLGGDTGELF
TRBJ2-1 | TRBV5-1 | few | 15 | ASSWGAGSITYNEQF
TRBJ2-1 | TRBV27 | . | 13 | ASSFWTGPDNEQF
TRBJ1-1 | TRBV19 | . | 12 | ASSMARVNTEAF
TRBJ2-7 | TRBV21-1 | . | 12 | ASSTSGRKYEQY
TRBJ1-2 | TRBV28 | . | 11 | ASSSGTDYGYT
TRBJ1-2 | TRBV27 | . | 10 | ASFHGVDGYT
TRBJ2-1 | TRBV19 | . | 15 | ASSRPSGRSSYNEQF
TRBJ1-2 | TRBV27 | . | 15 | ASSLDGWRGQGKGYT
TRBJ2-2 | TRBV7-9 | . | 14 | ASSLEGLVRTGELF
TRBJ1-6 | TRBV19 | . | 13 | ASSQEAAGNSPLH
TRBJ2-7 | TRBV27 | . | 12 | ASSHGTGGYEQY
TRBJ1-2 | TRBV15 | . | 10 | ATSTTSNVYT
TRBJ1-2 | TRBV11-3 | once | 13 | ASSLDTAAHYGYT
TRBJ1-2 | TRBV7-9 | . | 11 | ASSHDRGYGYT
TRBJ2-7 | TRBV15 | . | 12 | ATSRDRRDYEQY
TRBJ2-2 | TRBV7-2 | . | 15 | ASSLAIRQGKNGELF
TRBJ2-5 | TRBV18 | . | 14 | ASSPLTGVGSETQY
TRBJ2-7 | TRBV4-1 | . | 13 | ASSPKLAGGVEQY
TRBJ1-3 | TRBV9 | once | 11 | ASSLSSGNTIY
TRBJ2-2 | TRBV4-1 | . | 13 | ASSQDGQVTGELF
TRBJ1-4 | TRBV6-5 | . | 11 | ASSVLGGEKLF
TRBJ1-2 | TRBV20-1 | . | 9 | SARWPGGYT
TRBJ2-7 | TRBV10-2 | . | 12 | ASSVAGTAYEQY
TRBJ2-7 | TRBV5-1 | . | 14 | ASSLAYRDTAYEQY
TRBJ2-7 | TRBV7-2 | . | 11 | ASRAAGTYEQY
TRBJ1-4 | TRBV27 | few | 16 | ASSFQGVNPGTNEKLF
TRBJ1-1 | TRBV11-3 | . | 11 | ASSRDRETEAF
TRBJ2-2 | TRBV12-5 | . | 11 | ASGLFISGELF
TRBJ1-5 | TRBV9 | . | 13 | ASSPTGGAGQPQH
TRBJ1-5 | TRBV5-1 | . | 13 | ASSLGQGLNQPQH
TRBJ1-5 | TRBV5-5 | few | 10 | ASSQINQPQH
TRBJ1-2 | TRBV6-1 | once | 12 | ASSEAGQGFGYT
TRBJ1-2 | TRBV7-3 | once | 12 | ASSFGPTDYGYT
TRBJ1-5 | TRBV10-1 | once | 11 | ASSESLSQPQH
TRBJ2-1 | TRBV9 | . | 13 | ASSVASGRANEQF
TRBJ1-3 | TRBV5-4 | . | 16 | ASSPAPGQGGSGNTIY
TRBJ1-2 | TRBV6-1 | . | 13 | ASSESGRGNDGYT
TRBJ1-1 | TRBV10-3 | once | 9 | AIRENTEAF
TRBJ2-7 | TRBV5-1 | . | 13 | ASSGDGQAPDEQY
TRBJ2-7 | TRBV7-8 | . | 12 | ASSAGTGGYEQY
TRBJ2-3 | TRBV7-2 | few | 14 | ASSPNPSGSPDTQY
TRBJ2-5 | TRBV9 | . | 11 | ASSVEGRETQY
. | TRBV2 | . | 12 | ASSDGSGEETQY